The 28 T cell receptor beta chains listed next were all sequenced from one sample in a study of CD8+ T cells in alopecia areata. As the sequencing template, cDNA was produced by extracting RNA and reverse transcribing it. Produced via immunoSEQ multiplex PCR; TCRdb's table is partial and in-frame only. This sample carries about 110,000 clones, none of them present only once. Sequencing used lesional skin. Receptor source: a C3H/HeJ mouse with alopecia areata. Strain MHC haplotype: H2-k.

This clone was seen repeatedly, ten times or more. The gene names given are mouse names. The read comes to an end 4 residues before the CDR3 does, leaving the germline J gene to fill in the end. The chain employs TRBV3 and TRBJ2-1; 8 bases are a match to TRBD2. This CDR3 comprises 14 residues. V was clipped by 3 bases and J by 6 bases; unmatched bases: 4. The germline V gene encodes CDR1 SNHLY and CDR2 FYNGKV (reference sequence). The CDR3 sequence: CASSLGGAPAEQFF. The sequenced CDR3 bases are TGTGCCAGCAGCTTGGGGGGGGCGCCTGCT.

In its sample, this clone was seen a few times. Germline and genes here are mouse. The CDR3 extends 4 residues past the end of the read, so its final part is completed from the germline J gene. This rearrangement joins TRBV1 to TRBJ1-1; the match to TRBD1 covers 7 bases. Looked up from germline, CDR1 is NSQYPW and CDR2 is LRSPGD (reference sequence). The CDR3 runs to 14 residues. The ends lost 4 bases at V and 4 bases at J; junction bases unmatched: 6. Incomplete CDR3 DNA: TGCACCTGCAGTGAACAGGGGAGGGGCACA. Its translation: CTCSEQGRGT. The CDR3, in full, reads CTCSEQGRGTEVFF.

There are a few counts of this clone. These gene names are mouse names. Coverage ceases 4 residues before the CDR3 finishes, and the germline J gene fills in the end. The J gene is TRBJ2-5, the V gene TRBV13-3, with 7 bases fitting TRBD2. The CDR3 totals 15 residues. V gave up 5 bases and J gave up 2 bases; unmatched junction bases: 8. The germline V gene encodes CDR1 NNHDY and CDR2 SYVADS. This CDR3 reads CASSPRTGGQDTQYF. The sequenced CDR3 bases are TGTGCCAGCAGCCCCCGGACTGGTGGCCAAGAC.

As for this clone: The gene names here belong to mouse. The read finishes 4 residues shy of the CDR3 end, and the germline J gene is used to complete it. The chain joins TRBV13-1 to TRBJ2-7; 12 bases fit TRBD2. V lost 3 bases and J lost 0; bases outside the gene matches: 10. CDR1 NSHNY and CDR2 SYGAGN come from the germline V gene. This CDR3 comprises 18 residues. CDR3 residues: CASSGRDWGVLSSYEQYF. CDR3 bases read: TGTGCCAGCAGTGGCCGGGACTGGGGGGTCTTGAGCTCCTAT.

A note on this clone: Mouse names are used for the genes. CDR3 sequence: CTCSAAGSRAEQFF. The DNA read from the CDR3 is TGCACCTGCAGTGCAGCTGGGTCGAGGGCT. The chain links TRBV1 to TRBJ2-1, with D possibly being TRBD2 (5 bases). From the germline J gene comes the end of the CDR3, since the read stops 4 residues before it. The germline V gene has CDR1 NSQYPW and CDR2 LRSPGD (reference sequence). This CDR3 region has 14 residues.

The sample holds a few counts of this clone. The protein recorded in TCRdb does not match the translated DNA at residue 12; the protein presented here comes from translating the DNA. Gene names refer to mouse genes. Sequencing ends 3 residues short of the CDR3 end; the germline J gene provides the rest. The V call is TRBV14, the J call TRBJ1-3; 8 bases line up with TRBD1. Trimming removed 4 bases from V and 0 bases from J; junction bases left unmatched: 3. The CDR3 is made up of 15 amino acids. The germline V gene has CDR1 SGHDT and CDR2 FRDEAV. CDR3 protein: CASSPGQDSGNTLYF. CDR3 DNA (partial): TGTGCCAGCAGTCCGGGACAGGATTCTGGAAATACG.

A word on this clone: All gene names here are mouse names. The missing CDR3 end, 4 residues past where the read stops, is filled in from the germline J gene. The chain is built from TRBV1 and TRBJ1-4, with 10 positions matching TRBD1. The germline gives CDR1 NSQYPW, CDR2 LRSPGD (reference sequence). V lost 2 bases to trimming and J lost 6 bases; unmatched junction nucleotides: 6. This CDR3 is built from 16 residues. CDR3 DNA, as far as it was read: TGCACCTGCAGTGCACCCCGACAGGGGGCGCACGAA. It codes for CTCSAPRQGAHE. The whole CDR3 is CTCSAPRQGAHERLFF.

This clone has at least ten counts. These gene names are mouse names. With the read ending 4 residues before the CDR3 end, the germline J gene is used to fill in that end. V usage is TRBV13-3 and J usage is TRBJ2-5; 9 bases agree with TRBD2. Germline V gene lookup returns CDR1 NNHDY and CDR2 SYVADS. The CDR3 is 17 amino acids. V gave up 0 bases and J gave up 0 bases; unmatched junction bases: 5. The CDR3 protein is CASSDAELGGNQDTQYF. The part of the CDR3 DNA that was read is TGTGCCAGCAGTGATGCTGAACTGGGGGGTAACCAAGAC.

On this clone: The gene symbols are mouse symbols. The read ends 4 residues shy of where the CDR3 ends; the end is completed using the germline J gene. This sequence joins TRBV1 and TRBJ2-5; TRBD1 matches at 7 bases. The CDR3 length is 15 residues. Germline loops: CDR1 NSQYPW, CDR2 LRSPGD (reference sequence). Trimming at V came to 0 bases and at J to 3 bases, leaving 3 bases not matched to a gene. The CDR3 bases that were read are TGCACCTGCAGTGCAGAGGGACAGTTACAAGAC. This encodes CTCSAEGQLQD. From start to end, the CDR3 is CTCSAEGQLQDTQYF.

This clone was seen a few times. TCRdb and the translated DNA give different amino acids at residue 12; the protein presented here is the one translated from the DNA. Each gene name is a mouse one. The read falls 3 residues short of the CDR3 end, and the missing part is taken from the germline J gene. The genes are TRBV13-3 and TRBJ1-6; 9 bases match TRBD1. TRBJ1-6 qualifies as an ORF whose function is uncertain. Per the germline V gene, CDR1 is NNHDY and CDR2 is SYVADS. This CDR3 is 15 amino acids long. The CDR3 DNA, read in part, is TGTCCCAGCAGTGAGGGGACAGGGTATAATTCTCCC. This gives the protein CPSSEGTGYNSP. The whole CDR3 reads CPSSEGTGYNSPLYF.

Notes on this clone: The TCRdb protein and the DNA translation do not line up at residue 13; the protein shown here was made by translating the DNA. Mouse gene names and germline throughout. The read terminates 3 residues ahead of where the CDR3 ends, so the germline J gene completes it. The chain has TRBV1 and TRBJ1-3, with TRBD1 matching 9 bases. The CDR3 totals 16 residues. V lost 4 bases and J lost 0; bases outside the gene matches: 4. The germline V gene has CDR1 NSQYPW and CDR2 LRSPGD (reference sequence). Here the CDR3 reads CTCSGRDRDSGNTLYF. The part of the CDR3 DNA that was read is TGCACCTGCAGTGGCCGGGACAGGGATTCTGGAAATACG.

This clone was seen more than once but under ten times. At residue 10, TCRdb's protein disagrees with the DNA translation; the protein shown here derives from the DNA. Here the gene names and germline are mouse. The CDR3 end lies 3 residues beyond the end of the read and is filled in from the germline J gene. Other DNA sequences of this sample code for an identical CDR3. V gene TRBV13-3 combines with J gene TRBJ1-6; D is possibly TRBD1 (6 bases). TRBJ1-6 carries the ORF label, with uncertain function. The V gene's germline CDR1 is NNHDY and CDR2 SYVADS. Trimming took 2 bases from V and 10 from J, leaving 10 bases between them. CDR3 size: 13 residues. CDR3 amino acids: CASSEGGGSPLYF. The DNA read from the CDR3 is TGTGCCAGCAGTGAAGGGGGGGGGTCGCCC.

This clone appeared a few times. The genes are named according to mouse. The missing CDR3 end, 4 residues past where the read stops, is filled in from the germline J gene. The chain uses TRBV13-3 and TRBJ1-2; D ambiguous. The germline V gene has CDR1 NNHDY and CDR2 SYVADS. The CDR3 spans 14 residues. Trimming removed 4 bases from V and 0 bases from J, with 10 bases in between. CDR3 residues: CASSRHRTNSDYTF. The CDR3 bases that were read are TGTGCCAGCAGTAGGCACAGAACAAACTCC.

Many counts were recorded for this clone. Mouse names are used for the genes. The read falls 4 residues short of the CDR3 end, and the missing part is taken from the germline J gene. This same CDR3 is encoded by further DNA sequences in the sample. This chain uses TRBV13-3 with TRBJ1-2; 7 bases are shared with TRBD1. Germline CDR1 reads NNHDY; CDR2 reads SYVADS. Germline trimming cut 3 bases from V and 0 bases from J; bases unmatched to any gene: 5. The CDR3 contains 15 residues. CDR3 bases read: TGTGCCAGCAGTGGTGCAGGGGGTGCAAACTCC. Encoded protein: CASSGAGGANS. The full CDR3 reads CASSGAGGANSDYTF.

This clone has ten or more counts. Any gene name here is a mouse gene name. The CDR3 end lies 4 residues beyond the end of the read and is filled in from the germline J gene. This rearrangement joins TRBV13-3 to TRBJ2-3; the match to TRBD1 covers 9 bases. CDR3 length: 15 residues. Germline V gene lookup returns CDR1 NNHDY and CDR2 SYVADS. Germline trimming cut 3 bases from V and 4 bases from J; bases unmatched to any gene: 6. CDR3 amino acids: CASSVRGQGTETLYF. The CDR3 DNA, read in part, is TGTGCCAGCAGTGTGAGGGGACAGGGTACAGAA.

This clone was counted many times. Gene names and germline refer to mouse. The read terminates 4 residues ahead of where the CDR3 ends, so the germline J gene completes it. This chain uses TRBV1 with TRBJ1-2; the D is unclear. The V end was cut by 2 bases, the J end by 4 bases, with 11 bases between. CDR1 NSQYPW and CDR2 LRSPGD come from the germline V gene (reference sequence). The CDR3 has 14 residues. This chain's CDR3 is CTCSAQSEVSDYTF. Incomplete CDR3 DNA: TGCACCTGCAGTGCACAGTCGGAAGTCTCC.

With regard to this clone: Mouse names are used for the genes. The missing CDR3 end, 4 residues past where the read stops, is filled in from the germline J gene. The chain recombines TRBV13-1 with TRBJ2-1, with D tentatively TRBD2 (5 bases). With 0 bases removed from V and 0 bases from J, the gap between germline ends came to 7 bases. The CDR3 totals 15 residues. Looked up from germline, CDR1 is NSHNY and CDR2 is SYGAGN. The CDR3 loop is CASSDEDFNYAEQFF. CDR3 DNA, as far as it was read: TGTGCCAGCAGTGATGAGGACTTTAACTATGCT.

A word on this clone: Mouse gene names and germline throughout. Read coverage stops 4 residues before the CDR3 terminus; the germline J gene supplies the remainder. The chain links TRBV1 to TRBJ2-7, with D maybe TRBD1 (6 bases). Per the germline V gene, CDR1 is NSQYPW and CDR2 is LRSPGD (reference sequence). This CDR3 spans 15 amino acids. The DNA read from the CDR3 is TGCACCTGCAGTGCAGAAAACCGGGACAATTAT. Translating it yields CTCSAENRDNY. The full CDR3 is CTCSAENRDNYEQYF.

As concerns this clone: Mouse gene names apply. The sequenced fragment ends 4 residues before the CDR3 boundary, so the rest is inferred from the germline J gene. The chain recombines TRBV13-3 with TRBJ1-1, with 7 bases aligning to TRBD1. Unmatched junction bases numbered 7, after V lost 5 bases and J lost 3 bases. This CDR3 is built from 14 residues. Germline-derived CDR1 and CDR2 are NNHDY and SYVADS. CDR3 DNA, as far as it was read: TGTGCCAGCAGCAGACAGGGAGGGGACACA. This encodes CASSRQGGDT. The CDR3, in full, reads CASSRQGGDTEVFF.

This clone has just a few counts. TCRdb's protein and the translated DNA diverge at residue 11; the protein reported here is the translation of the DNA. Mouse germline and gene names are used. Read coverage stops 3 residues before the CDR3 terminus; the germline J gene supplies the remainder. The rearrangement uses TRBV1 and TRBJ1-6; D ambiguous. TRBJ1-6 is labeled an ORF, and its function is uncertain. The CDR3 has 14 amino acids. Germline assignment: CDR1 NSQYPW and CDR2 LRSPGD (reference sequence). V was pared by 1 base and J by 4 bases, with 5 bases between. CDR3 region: CTCSAALYNSPLYF. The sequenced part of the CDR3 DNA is TGCACCTGCAGTGCAGCACTTTATAATTCGCCC.

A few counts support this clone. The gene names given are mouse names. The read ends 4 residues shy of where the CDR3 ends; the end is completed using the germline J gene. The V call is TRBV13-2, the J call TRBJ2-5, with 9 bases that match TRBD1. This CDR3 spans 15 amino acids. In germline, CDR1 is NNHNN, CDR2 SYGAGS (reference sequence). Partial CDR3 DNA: TGTGCCAGCGGTGATGCGACAGGGGGTGAGGAC. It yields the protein CASGDATGGED. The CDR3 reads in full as CASGDATGGEDTQYF.

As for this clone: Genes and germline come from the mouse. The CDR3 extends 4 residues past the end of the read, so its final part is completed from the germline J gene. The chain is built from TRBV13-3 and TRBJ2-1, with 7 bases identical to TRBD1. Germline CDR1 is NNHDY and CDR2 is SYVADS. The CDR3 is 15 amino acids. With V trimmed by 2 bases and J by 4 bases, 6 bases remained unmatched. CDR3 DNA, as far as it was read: TGTGCCAGCAGTGACCTCAGGGGGAGGTATGCT. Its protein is CASSDLRGRYA. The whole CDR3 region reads CASSDLRGRYAEQFF.

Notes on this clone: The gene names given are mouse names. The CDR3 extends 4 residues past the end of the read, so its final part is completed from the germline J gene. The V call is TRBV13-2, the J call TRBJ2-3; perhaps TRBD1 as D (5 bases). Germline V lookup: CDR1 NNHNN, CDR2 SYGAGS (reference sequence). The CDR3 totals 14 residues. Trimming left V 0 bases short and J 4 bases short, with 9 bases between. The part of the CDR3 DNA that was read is TGTGCCAGCGGTGATGGGCAGGGAACAGAA. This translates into CASGDGQGTE. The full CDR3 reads CASGDGQGTETLYF.

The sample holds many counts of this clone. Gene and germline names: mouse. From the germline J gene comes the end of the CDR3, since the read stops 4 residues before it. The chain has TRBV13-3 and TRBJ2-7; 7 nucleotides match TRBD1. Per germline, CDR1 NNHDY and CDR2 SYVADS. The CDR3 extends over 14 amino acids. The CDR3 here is CASSDRDSLYEQYF. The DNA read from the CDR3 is TGTGCCAGCAGTGACCGGGACAGCCTTTAT.

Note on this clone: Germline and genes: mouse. CDR3 amino acids: CTCSADRGRGNSDYTF. CDR3 DNA (partial): TGCACCTGCAGTGCGGACAGGGGAAGGGGGAACTCC. V is TRBV1 and J is TRBJ1-2, with TRBD1 identical over 9 bases. The missing CDR3 end, 4 residues past where the read stops, is filled in from the germline J gene. The ends lost 3 bases at V and 2 bases at J; junction bases unmatched: 7. The CDR3 runs to 16 residues. The germline CDR1 and CDR2 sequences are NSQYPW and LRSPGD (reference sequence).

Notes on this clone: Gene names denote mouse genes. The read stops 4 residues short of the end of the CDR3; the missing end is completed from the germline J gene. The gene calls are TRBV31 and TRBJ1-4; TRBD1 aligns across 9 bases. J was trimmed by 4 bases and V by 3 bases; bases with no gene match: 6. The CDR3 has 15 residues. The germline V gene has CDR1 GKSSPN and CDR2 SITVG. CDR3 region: CAWSPGQGLNERLFF. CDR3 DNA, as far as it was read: TGTGCCTGGAGCCCGGGACAGGGCCTCAACGAA.

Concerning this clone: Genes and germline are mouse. CDR3 loop: CASRHRDNHNYAEQFF. The sequenced part of the CDR3 DNA is TGTGCCAGCAGACACCGGGACAATCATAACTATGCT. V and J are TRBV3 and TRBJ2-1; tentatively, D is TRBD1 (6 bases). The CDR3 end is not reached by the read, which stops 4 residues before it; the germline J gene fills it in. Germline V gives CDR1 SNHLY, CDR2 FYNGKV (reference sequence). The CDR3 is 16 amino acids. Trimming cost V 6 bases and J 0 bases, with 15 bases left between them.

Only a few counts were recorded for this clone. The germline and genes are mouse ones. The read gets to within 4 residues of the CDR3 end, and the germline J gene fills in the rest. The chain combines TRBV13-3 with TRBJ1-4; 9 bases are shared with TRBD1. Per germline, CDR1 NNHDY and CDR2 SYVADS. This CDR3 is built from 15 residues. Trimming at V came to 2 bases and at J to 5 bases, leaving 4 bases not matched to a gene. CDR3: CASSDWGTGNERLFF. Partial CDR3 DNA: TGTGCCAGCAGTGACTGGGGGACAGGGAACGAA.